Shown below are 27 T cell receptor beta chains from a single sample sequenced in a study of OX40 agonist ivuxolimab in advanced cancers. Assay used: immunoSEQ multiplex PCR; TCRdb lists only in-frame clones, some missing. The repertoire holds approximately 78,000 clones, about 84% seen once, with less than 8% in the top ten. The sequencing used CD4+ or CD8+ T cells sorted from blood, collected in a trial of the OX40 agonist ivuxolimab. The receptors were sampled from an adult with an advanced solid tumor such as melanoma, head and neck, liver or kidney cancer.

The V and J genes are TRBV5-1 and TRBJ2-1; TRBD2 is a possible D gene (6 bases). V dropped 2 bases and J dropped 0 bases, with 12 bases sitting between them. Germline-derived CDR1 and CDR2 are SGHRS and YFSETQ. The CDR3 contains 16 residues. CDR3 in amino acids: CASSFHYGSSYNEQFF. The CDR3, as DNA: TGCGCCAGCAGCTTCCATTACGGGAGCTCCTACAATGAGCAGTTCTTC.

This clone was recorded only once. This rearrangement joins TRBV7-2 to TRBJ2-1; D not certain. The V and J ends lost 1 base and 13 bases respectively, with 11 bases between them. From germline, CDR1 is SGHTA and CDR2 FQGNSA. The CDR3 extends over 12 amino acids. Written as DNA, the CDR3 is TGTGCCAGCAGCTTAGATCGTGAGTCACAGTTCTTC. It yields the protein CASSLDRESQFF.

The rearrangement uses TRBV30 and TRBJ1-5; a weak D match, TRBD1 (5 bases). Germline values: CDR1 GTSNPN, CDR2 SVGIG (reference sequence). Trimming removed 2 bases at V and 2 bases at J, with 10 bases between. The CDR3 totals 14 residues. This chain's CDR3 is CAWSLIGGNQPQHF. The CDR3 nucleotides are TGTGCCTGGAGTCTGATAGGGGGCAATCAGCCCCAGCATTTT.

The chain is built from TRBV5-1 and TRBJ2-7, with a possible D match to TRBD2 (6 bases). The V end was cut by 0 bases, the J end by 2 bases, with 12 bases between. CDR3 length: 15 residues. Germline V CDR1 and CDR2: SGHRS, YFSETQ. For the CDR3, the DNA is TGCGCCAGCAGCTTGGAACTAGCTGTTGCCTACGAGCAGTACTTC. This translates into CASSLELAVAYEQYF.

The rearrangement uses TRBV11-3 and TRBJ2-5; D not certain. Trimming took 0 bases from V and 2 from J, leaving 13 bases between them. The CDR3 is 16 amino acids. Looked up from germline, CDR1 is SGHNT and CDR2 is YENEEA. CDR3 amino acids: CASSLEGRLRQETQYF. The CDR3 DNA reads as TGTGCCAGCAGCTTAGAAGGTCGGCTGAGACAAGAGACCCAGTACTTC.

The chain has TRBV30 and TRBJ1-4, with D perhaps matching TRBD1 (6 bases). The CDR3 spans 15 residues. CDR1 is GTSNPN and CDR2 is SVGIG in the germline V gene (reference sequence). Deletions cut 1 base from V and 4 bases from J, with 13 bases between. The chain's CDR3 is CAWSAPRGNNEKLFF. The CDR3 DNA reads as TGTGCCTGGAGTGCCCCCAGGGGAAATAATGAAAAACTGTTTTTT.

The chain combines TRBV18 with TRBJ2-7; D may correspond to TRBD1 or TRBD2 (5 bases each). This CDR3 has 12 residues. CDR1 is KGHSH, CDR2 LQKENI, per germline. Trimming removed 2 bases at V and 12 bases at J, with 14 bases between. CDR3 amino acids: CASSPTGLGVYF. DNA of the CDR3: TGTGCCAGCTCACCAACAGGTTTGGGGGTGTACTTC.

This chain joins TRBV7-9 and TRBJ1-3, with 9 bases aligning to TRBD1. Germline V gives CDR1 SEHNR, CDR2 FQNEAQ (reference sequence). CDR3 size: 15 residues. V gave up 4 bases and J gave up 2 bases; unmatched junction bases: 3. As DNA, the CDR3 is TGTGCCAGCAGCTCACAGGGGGCAGCTGGAAACACCATATATTTT. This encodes CASSSQGAAGNTIYF.

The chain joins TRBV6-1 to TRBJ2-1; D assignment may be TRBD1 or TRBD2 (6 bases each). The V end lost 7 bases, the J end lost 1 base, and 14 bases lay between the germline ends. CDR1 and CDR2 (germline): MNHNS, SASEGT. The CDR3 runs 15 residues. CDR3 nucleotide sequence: TGTGCCAGCATTTTACAGGGACTTTCCTACAATGAGCAGTTCTTC. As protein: CASILQGLSYNEQFF.

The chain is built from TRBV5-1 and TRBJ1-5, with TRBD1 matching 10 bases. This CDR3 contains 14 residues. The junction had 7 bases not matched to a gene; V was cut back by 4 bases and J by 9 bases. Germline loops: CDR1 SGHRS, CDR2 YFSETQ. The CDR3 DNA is TGCGCCAGCAGCCTAGACAGGGGGCGCGGGCCCCAGCATTTT. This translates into CASSLDRGRGPQHF.

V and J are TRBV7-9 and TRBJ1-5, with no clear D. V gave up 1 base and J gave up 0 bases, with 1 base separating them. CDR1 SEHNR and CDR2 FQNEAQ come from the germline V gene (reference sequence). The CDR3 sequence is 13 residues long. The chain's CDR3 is CASSLDSNQPQHF. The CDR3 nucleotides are TGTGCCAGCAGCTTAGATAGCAATCAGCCCCAGCATTTT.

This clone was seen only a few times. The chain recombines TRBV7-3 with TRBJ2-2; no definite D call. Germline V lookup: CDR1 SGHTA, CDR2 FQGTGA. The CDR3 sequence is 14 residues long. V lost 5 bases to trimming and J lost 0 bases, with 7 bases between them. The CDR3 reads CASSTYANTGELFF. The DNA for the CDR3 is TGTGCCAGCAGCACCTATGCGAACACCGGGGAGCTGTTTTTT.

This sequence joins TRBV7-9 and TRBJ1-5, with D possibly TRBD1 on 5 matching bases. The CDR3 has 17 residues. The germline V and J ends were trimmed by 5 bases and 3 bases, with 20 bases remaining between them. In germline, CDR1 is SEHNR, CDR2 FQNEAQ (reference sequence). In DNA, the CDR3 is TGTGCCAGCAGCCCGACGGGCGGGGGACTTCACAATCAGCCCCAGCATTTT. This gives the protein CASSPTGGGLHNQPQHF. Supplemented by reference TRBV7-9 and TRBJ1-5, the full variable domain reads DTGVSQNPRHKITKRGQNVTFRCDPISEHNRLYWYRQTLGQGPEFLTYFQNEAQLEKSRLLSDRFSAERPKGSFSTLEIQRTEQGDSAMYLCASSPTGGGLHNQPQHFGDGTRLSIL.

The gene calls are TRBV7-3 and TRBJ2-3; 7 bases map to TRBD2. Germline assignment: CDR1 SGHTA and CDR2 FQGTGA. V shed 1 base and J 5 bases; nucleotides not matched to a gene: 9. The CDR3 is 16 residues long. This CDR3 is CASSLSERGRGDTQYF. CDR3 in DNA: TGTGCCAGCAGCTTAAGCGAGCGGGGCCGAGGAGATACGCAGTATTTT.

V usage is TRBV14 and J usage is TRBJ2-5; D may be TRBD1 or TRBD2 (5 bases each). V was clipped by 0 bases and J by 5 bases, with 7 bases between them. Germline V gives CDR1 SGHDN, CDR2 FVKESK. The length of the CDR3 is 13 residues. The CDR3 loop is CASSQEWGETQYF. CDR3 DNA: TGTGCCAGCAGCCAAGAGTGGGGGGAGACCCAGTACTTC. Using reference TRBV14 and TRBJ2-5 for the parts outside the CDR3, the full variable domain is EAGVTQFPSHSVIEKGQTVTLRCDPISGHDNLYWYRRVMGKEIKFLLHFVKESKQDESGMPNNRFLAERTGGTYSTLKVQPAELEDSGVYFCASSQEWGETQYFGPGTRLLVL.

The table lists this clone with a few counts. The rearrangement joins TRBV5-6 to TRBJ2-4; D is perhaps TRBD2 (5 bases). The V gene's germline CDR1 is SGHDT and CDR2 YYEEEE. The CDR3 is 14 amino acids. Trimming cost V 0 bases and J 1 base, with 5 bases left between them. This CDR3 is CASSLGGAKNIQYF. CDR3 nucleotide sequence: TGTGCCAGCAGCTTGGGAGGGGCCAAAAACATTCAGTACTTC.

CDR3 residues: CASSLVERRNEQFF. CDR3 coding DNA: TGTGCCAGCAGCTTAGTTGAGCGGCGGAATGAGCAGTTCTTC. The chain recombines TRBV7-8 with TRBJ2-1, with D perhaps TRBD2 (5 bases). The CDR3 has 14 residues. Trimming stripped 1 base from V and 7 bases from J, with 11 bases between. Germline V gene data show CDR1 as SGHVS and CDR2 as FQNEAQ.

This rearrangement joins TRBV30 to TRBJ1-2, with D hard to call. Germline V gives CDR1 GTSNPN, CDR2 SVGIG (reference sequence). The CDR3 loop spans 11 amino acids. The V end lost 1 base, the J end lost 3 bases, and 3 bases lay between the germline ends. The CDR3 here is CAWSGYYGYTF. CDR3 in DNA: TGTGCCTGGAGTGGGTACTATGGCTACACCTTC.

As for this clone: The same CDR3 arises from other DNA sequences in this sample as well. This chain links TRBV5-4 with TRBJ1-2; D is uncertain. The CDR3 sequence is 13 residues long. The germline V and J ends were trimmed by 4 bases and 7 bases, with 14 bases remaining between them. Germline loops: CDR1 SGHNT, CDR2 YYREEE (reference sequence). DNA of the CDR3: TGTGCCAGCAGCCTGGTGTCGGGAGGTGGCTACACCTTC. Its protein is CASSLVSGGGYTF.

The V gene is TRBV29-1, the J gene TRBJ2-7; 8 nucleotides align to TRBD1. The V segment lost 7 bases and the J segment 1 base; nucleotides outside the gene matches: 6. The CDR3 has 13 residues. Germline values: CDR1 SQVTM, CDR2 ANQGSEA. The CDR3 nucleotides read TGCAGCGCCCGGGACAGGATATCCTACGAGCAGTACTTC. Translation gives CSARDRISYEQYF.

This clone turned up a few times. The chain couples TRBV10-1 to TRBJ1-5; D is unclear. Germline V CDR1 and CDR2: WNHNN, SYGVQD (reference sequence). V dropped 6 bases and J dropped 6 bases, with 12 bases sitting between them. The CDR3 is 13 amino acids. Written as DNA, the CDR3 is TGCGCCAGCAGGAGGGAGTTAGCTCAGCCCCAGCATTTT. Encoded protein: CASRRELAQPQHF.

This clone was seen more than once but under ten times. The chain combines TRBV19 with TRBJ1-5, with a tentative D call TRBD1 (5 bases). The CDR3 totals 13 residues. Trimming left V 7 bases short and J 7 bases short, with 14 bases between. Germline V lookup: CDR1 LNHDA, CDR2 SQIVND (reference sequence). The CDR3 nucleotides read TGTGCCAGTACTCTGGCTGGGGGACAGCCCCAGCATTTT. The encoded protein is CASTLAGGQPQHF.

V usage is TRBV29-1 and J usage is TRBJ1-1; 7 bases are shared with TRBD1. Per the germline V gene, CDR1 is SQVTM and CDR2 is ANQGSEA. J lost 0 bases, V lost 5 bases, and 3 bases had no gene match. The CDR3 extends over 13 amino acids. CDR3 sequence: CSVTGAMNTEAFF. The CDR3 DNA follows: TGCAGCGTTACAGGGGCGATGAACACTGAAGCTTTCTTT.

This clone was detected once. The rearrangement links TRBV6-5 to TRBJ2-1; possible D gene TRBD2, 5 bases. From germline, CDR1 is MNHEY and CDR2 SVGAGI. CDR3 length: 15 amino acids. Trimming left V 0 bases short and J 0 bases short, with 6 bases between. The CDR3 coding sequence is TGTGCCAGCAGTTACTCGGGGAGCTCCTACAATGAGCAGTTCTTC. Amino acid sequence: CASSYSGSSYNEQFF.

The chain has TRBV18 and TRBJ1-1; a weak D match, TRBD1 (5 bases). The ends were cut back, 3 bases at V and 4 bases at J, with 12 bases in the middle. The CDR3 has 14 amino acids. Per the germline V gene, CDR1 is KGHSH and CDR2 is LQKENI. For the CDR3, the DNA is TGTGCCAGCTCACCGAAACAGGTAACCACTGAAGCTTTCTTT. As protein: CASSPKQVTTEAFF.

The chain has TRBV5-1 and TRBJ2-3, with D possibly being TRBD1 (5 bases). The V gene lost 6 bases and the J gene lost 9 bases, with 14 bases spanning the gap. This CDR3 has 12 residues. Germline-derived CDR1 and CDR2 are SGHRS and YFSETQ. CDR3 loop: CASKGSFETQYF. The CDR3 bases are TGCGCCAGCAAGGGGTCGTTCGAAACGCAGTATTTT.

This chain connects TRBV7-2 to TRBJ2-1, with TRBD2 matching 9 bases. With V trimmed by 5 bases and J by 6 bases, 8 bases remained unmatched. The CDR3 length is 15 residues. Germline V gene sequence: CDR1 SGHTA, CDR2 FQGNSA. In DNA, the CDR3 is TGTGCCAGCAGCCTGGGGCGCGGGAGGGCCAATGAGCAGTTCTTC. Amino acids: CASSLGRGRANEQFF.